Following are 17 T cell receptor beta chains from one sample sequenced in a study of human T cells and chemical hapten exposure. TCRdb ran MiXCR on the RACE reads and lists one entry per CDR3 protein. The sample carries 150,000 to 200,000 distinct CDR3 sequences, about 14% recorded once. The time point was: patch test 1, 2 weeks after DPC sensitization. Treatment given: therapeutic diphenylcyclopropenone sensitization with weekly scalp DPC. The sequencing here drew on whole blood, taken in connection with sensitization to the hapten diphenylcyclopropenone (DPC). The receptors originated from a woman in her twenties or thirties with alopecia areata. Some clones in this sample may be carry-over from other donors' samples.

There are a few counts of this clonotype. The rearrangement joins TRBV11-1 to TRBJ2-1; 7 bases align to TRBD2. There are 17 residues in the CDR3. Losses at the gene ends were 1 base for V and 0 bases for J; bases not matched to a gene: 6. Germline CDR1 and CDR2: SGHAT and FQDESV (reference sequence). CDR3 nucleotides: TGTGCCAGCAGCTTAGGGATCGGCGGGAGCTCCTACAATGAGCAGTTCTTC. Translation gives CASSLGIGGSSYNEQFF.

The V and J genes are TRBV9 and TRBJ1-4; D not resolved. V lost 2 bases and J lost 1, with 6 bases in between. CDR3 length: 14 residues. Looked up from germline, CDR1 is SGDLS and CDR2 is YYNGEE. The CDR3 region has the DNA TGTGCCAGCAGCGTGGACTTAACTAATGAAAAACTGTTTTTT. Translation: CASSVDLTNEKLFF.

CDR3 nucleotide sequence: TGCAGTGCTAGAGGGTGGATAGCGGGAGGAGGGACAGATACGCAGTATTTT. Its translation is CSARGWIAGGGTDTQYF. This chain joins TRBV20-1 and TRBJ2-3, with 10 positions matching TRBD2. This CDR3 is built from 17 residues. With V trimmed by 1 base and J by 3 bases, 10 bases remained unmatched. Germline assignment: CDR1 DFQATT and CDR2 SNEGSKA (reference sequence).

The chain carries TRBV6-1 and TRBJ1-2; no clear D gene. There are 17 residues in the CDR3. The germline gives CDR1 MNHNS, CDR2 SASEGT. V was cut by 4 bases and J by 6 bases, with 24 bases left in between. Here the CDR3 reads CASSVMLGADRENGYTF. CDR3 DNA sequence: TGTGCCAGCAGTGTAATGTTGGGAGCCGATAGGGAAAATGGCTACACCTTC.

This sequence joins TRBV5-6 and TRBJ2-7; 8 nucleotides agree with TRBD1. This CDR3 spans 14 amino acids. Germline V gives CDR1 SGHDT, CDR2 YYEEEE. V shed 6 bases and J 2 bases; nucleotides not matched to a gene: 7. The CDR3 here is CASTSGTGPYEQYF. The CDR3 DNA is TGTGCCAGCACCTCCGGGACAGGACCCTACGAGCAGTACTTC.

This clonotype appeared a few times. Written as DNA, the CDR3 is TGTGCCAGCAGCAAAATGGGAGGCAGGGGCCTTCTGAACACTGAAGCTTTCTTT. This sequence encodes CASSKMGGRGLLNTEAFF. V gene TRBV21-1 combines with J gene TRBJ1-1; the DNA was not compared with TRBD1, the D call given in the table. TRBV21-1 is classified as a pseudogene. CDR3 length equals 18 residues.

The CDR3 spells CASSRRSSGGEQFF. CDR3 nucleotide sequence: TGTGCCAGCAGCCGCCGGTCTAGCGGGGGTGAGCAGTTCTTC. The chain links TRBV11-2 to TRBJ2-1; 10 bases are a match to TRBD2. Germline CDR1 SGHAT, CDR2 FQNNGV. With V trimmed by 5 bases and J by 9 bases, 7 bases remained unmatched. This CDR3 has 14 residues.

This clonotype occurred a few times. This chain links TRBV7-6 with TRBJ1-2; D remains ambiguous. V was shortened by 7 bases and J by 4 bases, with 4 bases between the two germline ends. Per the germline V gene, CDR1 is SGHVS and CDR2 is FNYEAQ. The CDR3 contains 10 residues. The CDR3 DNA follows: TGTGCCAGCAACCCCTATGGCTACACCTTC. Amino acid sequence: CASNPYGYTF.

This clonotype occurred a few times. V gene TRBV12-3 or TRBV12-4 combines with J gene TRBJ1-5; 8 nucleotides match TRBD1. The CDR3 consists of 13 residues. After removal of 5 bases from V and 9 bases from J, the junction contained 6 bases not matched to a gene. CDR3 amino acids: CASSQTGVRPQHF. CDR3 DNA: TGTGCCAGCAGTCAGACAGGGGTGAGGCCCCAGCATTTT.

This clonotype appeared many times. V is TRBV5-8 and J is TRBJ2-7; D is undetermined. CDR3 size: 13 residues. V was trimmed by 4 bases and J by 2 bases, leaving 10 bases between them. Germline V gene data show CDR1 as SGHTS and CDR2 as YDEGEE. CDR3 bases: TGTGCCAGCAGCCATGACGGACCCTACGAGCAGTACTTC. Translated: CASSHDGPYEQYF.

This clonotype has only a few counts. The CDR3 region has the DNA TGTGCCAGCGGGGCAACTCAAGAGACCCAGTACTTC. It translates to CASGATQETQYF. The genes are TRBV6-2 or TRBV6-3 and TRBJ2-5; the D gene is possibly TRBD1 (5 bases). Trimming removed 8 bases at V and 2 bases at J, with 9 bases between. Germline CDR1 is MNHEY and CDR2 is SVGEGT. The CDR3 is made up of 12 amino acids.

Many counts were recorded for this clonotype. The chain combines TRBV28 with TRBJ2-2; 7 nucleotides agree with TRBD1. The junction had 5 bases not matched to a gene; V was cut back by 2 bases and J by 5 bases. CDR1 and CDR2 (germline): MDHEN, SYDVKM. The CDR3 contains 15 residues. The DNA of the CDR3 is TGTGCCAGCAGTTTACTGGGCAGGGGGACCGGGGAGCTGTTTTTT. This codes for CASSLLGRGTGELFF. Full variable domain (rest looked up from reference TRBV28 and TRBJ2-2): DVKVTQSSRYLVKRTGEKVFLECVQDMDHENMFWYRQDPGLGLRLIYFSYDVKMKEKGDIPEGYSVSREKKERFSLILESASTNQTSMYLCASSLLGRGTGELFFGEGSRLTVL.

The chain combines TRBV7-9 with TRBJ1-6; 8 positions agree with TRBD1. V trimming: 5 bases; J trimming: 10 bases; junction bases outside the gene matches: 16. From germline, CDR1 is SEHNR and CDR2 FQNEAQ (reference sequence). The CDR3 contains 17 residues. CDR3 in DNA: TGTGCCAGCAGCGGACAGGGTGTAGGGCTTAGGGAATCACCCCTCCACTTT. Its translation: CASSGQGVGLRESPLHF.

There are a few counts of this clonotype. V gene TRBV29-1 combines with J gene TRBJ1-2; tentatively, D is TRBD1 (5 bases). V dropped 7 bases and J dropped 5 bases, with 20 bases sitting between them. This CDR3 has 14 residues. Germline V gene lookup returns CDR1 SQVTM and CDR2 ANQGSEA. The CDR3 coding sequence is TGCAGCGCAGAGAGCCGGGACCGAGAGTATGGCTACACCTTC. This codes for CSAESRDREYGYTF.

The gene calls are TRBV9 and TRBJ2-1; 9 bases are a match to TRBD1. With V trimmed by 4 bases and J by 4 bases, 9 bases remained unmatched. Per the germline V gene, CDR1 is SGDLS and CDR2 is YYNGEE. The CDR3 runs 16 residues. The CDR3 sequence: CASSRQGGITYNEQFF. The DNA of the CDR3 is TGTGCCAGCAGCCGACAGGGGGGAATTACTTACAATGAGCAGTTCTTC.

This clonotype was recorded a few times. The V call is TRBV9, the J call TRBJ2-3, with D possibly being TRBD1 (6 bases). V lost 0 bases, J lost 5 bases, and 16 bases lay in between. CDR1 is SGDLS, CDR2 YYNGEE, per germline. The CDR3 covers 16 residues. The CDR3 sequence: CASSVEDSGTGDTQYF. DNA for the CDR3: TGTGCCAGCAGCGTAGAGGACAGCGGAACGGGAGATACGCAGTATTTT. Filled out from reference TRBV9 and TRBJ2-3, the complete variable domain reads DSGVTQTPKHLITATGQRVTLRCSPRSGDLSVYWYQQSLDQGLQFLIQYYNGEERAKGNILERFSAQQFPDLHSELNLSSLELGDSALYFCASSVEDSGTGDTQYFGPGTRLTVL.

This clonotype was observed a handful of times. This chain connects TRBV6-2 or TRBV6-3 to TRBJ2-1, with D perhaps matching TRBD2 (6 bases). Deletions cut 8 bases from V and 1 base from J, with 9 bases between. Germline CDR1 MNHEY, CDR2 SVGEGT. This CDR3 contains 13 residues. CDR3 bases: TGTGCCAGCGGGGGACTTTCCTACAATGAGCAGTTCTTC. It codes for CASGGLSYNEQFF.